A selection of T cell receptor beta chains follows, all from one sample in a study of metastatic and nonmetastatic thyroid tumors. MiXCR reprocessed the PCR reads for TCRdb. The sample shows about 64,000 clones, around 16% of them seen only once. The sequenced sample consisted of blood. The receptors derive from a male donor with papillary thyroid cancer or a benign thyroid nodule (not recorded which). Some clones in this sample may be carry-over from other donors' samples. CDR3s include the opening cysteine and the closing phenylalanine or tryptophan. A D gene is named only where the DNA matches it firmly. Rows may omit the clone size; those that give it use once, few, many or a size class.

TRBV28	few	TRBJ2-7	.	TGTGCCAGCAAGTTGGGTCAAGGGTCCTACGAGCAGTACTTC	CASKLGQGSYEQYF
TRBV4-2	many	TRBJ2-2	TRBD1	TGTGCCAGCAGTCGGGACCGGACAGGGGCGGGCACCGGGGAGCTGTTTTTT	CASSRDRTGAGTGELFF
TRBV5-1	many	TRBJ1-1	.	TGCGCCAGCAGCCCCAGGGCAGCGAACACTGAAGCTTTCTTT	CASSPRAANTEAFF
TRBV6-4	many	TRBJ1-3	.	TGTGCCAGCAGGGAACAGGGCTCGAGCTCTGGAAACACCATATATTTT	CASREQGSSSGNTIYF
TRBV30	many	TRBJ2-3	.	TGTGCCTGGAGTACAGGGTCCGCAGATACGCAGTATTTT	CAWSTGSADTQYF
TRBV3-1	few	TRBJ2-3	TRBD2	TGTGCCAGCAGACTTGGCAGCGGGGGCACAGATACGCAGTATTTT	CASRLGSGGTDTQYF
TRBV19	many	TRBJ1-6	.	TGTGCCAGTAGTATAGGAGGGATGGTCCTTCCCCTCCACTTT	CASSIGGMVLPLHF
TRBV27	few	TRBJ2-1	TRBD2	TGTGCCAGCAGTTTATCGCCCAGCGGGAGGTTAGGGGGTGAGCAGTTCTTC	CASSLSPSGRLGGEQFF
TRBV25-1	many	TRBJ2-1	.	TGTGCCAGCAGTGAAGGTACTATCGTCAATGAGCAGTTCTTC	CASSEGTIVNEQFF
TRBV13	many	TRBJ1-3	.	TGTGCCAGCAGCTTAGGAGCGGGGCCCGGAAACACCATATATTTT	CASSLGAGPGNTIYF
TRBV20-1	many	TRBJ2-5	.	TGCAGTGCTGTCGACTGGTCCGCAATACAAGAGACCCAGTACTTC	CSAVDWSAIQETQYF
TRBV4-1	many	TRBJ2-2	.	TGCGCCAGCAGCCACGACACAATATCGAACACCGGGGAGCTGTTTTTT	CASSHDTISNTGELFF
TRBV7-2	many	TRBJ2-3	.	TGTGCCAGCAGCTTAACCCGGGACACAGATACGCAGTATTTT	CASSLTRDTDTQYF
TRBV5-5	.	TRBJ1-3	.	TGTGCCAGCAGCCCTCTAGGCTCTGGAAACACCATATATTTT	CASSPLGSGNTIYF
TRBV27	few	TRBJ2-7	TRBD2	TGTGCCAGCAGTTTGGGGGGGACGATCGGGCCCTACGAGCAGTACTTC	CASSLGGTIGPYEQYF
TRBV6-5	few	TRBJ1-6	.	TGTGCCAGCACTTCCGCCCGAGCGGTGATCGGGGGTTCACCCCTCCACTTT	CASTSARAVIGGSPLHF
TRBV5-4	few	TRBJ2-7	.	TGTGCCAGCAGCCTGGAGGATGGGGGCGCAGCCAGCGAGCAGTACTTC	CASSLEDGGAASEQYF
TRBV13	many	TRBJ2-5	.	TGTGCCAGCAGCTCGGGACAAGGAGGGGAGACCCAGTACTTC	CASSSGQGGETQYF
TRBV6-1	many	TRBJ2-1	.	TGTGCCAGCAGTGAAGTTCCCGAAATCAATGAGCAGTTCTTC	CASSEVPEINEQFF
TRBV6-2/TRBV6-3	.	TRBJ1-5	.	TGTGCCAGCAGTTACAGGGACAATCAGCCCCAGCATTTT	CASSYRDNQPQHF
TRBV5-4	few	TRBJ2-5	.	TGTGCCAGCAGCTTTCTCGGTAAAGAGACCCAGTACTTC	CASSFLGKETQYF
TRBV5-5	.	TRBJ2-5	.	TGTGCCAGCAGCCTGGAGGCGGAGACCCAGTACTTC	CASSLEAETQYF
TRBV15	.	TRBJ2-1	.	TGTGCCACCAGCTCCCGGGTCTCTCGCCATGAGCAGTTCTTC	CATSSRVSRHEQFF
TRBV30	many	TRBJ2-1	TRBD1	TGTGCCTGGAACGGACAGGGCAATGAGCAGTTCTTC	CAWNGQGNEQFF
TRBV20-1	many	TRBJ2-1	TRBD2	TGCAGTGCTAGAGGGTTTAAGCGGGGGTACAATGAGCAGTTCTTC	CSARGFKRGYNEQFF
TRBV3-1	many	TRBJ1-1	.	TGTGCCAGCAGCCAAGTGGTCTCGGGGGATTTGAACACTGAAGCTTTCTTT	CASSQVVSGDLNTEAFF
TRBV12-3/TRBV12-4	few	TRBJ2-1	.	TGTGCCAGCAGTGCTTCTTCCGAGTCCTGGGGCGGAGATGAGCAGTTCTTC	CASSASSESWGGDEQFF
TRBV9	.	TRBJ2-1	.	TGTGCCAGCAGCGTAGTGGGAGCTGGGCGGTACGGGTCAGTGGGGAATGAGCAGCTCTTC	CASSVVGAGRYGSVGNEQLF
TRBV12-3/TRBV12-4	.	TRBJ2-7	.	TGTGCCAGGAGCTTGGACAGCTACGAGCAGTACTTC	CARSLDSYEQYF
TRBV19	many	TRBJ2-5	TRBD2	TGTGCCAGTAGTATAGTAGCGGGTAAAGAGACCCAGTACTTC	CASSIVAGKETQYF
TRBV4-1	many	TRBJ1-1	TRBD1	TGCGCCAGCAGCCAAGGGGTGCAGGGGGCGAACACTGAAGCTTTCTTT	CASSQGVQGANTEAFF
TRBV20-1	many	TRBJ2-1	TRBD2	TGCAGTGCTCCTCTACTAGCGGGGGGCTACAATGAGCAGTTCTTC	CSAPLLAGGYNEQFF
TRBV6-5	.	TRBJ1-4	.	TGTGCCAGCAGTTCCGGGGGGTCGAACGAAAAACTGTTTTTT	CASSSGGSNEKLFF